This TCR beta chain was sequenced during a study of CD8 T cells in ankylosing spondylitis listed by TCRdb under 2017. For context, the study as a whole: The study profiled T cell receptor beta repertoires in healthy donors and ankylosing spondylitis patients to find disease-linked TCR variants. The full study cohort comprised about 25 ankylosing spondylitis patients and around 100 healthy donors. Peripheral blood samples were taken, and synovial fluid was additionally collected from ankylosing spondylitis patients. The paper as a whole reports these results and caveats: Blood from ankylosing spondylitis patients appeared to be characterized by a TCR beta motif made up of 8 or 9 highly homologous amino acid variants. A CD8+ phenotype was shown by the disease-linked clones, which were found at relatively low frequencies in peripheral blood. The disease-linked clones were reported to be significantly enriched in matched synovial fluid samples from ankylosing spondylitis patients. Some motif variants had previously been reported in the synovial fluid and blood of reactive arthritis patients, which suggests shared mechanisms of disease initiation.

Sequencing was performed on an Illumina HiSeq 2500. Quantitative 5'-RACE with molecular barcodes was used to prepare TCR beta libraries. The study's processing was this. A new computational method, built on a probabilistic model of VDJ rearrangement, was used to identify disease-linked TCR variants. TCRdb reanalyzed the raw reads on its own, using fastp at Q25 for trimming and MiXCR for clone calling, and kept in-frame beta chains. Rows with a matching CDR3 protein are joined into one entry that keeps the most common DNA and genes. These V and J calls derive from TCRdb rather than the authors' analysis. Across this sample there are about 540,000 distinct CDR3 sequences, with approximately 11% seen only once. Clones ranked in the top ten supply approximately 6.2% of the sample. The CDR3, from cysteine to phenylalanine, totals 14 residues. Only the CDR3 DNA is retained, 42 bases long and in frame from the first base. From the germline V gene, CDR1 is SQVTM and CDR2 is ANQGSEA. A distance of 17 bases separates the germline ends of V and J, which lose 4 bases and 6 bases respectively.

This clonotype was seen ten or more times. Which antigen it targets is not known. No base qualities exist here, and no much larger clone lies one base off it. The V and J genes are TRBV29-1 and TRBJ2-3; the D gene lacks a confident call. Input material: blood, either unsorted or a sorted T cell fraction (not recorded which). This receptor was taken from a male donor with ankylosing spondylitis. The CDR3 protein sequence reads: CSVAMTSNPDTQYF. The DNA is as follows: TGCAGCGTTGCGATGACGTCCAACCCCGATACGCAGTATTTT.